A single T cell receptor beta chain is shown here with its context. The source of the sample is a study of blood T cell repertoires in COVID-19. V shed 6 bases, J shed 5 bases, and the junction held 12 bases outside the gene matches. Germline V gives CDR1 LNHDA, CDR2 SQIVND (reference sequence). The CDR3 contains 16 residues. Measured with immunoSEQ multiplex PCR; TCRdb has only the in-frame clones, and not every one. Among about 130,000 clones listed, approximately 80% were seen once. Input material: peripheral blood. This receptor was taken from an older woman with acute or convalescent COVID-19. The chain combines TRBV19 with TRBJ1-5; 8 bases match TRBD1. DNA for the CDR3: TGTGCCAGTAGCCCTAGGACAGGGTCGAACTATCAGCCCCAGCATTTT. As protein: CASSPRTGSNYQPQHF.